The 14 T cell receptor beta chains presented below share a single source sample, sequenced in a study of blood T cell repertoires in COVID-19. Sequenced by immunoSEQ multiplex PCR; TCRdb stores in-frame clones only, minus some. The data contain about 87,000 clones, around 85% of them seen just once; the ten biggest clones take up 2.5% to 3.5%. Sequencing was carried out using peripheral blood. The receptors originated from a woman older than 75 with COVID-19, enrolled during active disease.

This clone came up once. V is TRBV14 and J is TRBJ2-3; 10 bases are shared with TRBD2. This CDR3 comprises 16 residues. From germline, CDR1 is SGHDN and CDR2 FVKESK. Trimming at V came to 4 bases and at J to 6 bases, leaving 10 bases not matched to a gene. The CDR3 is CASSRILAGFTDTQYF. The CDR3 DNA sequence: TGTGCCAGCAGCCGAATACTAGCGGGGTTCACTGATACGCAGTATTTT.

The rearrangement links TRBV7-9 to TRBJ1-2; 11 nucleotides line up with TRBD1. The V gene end was trimmed by 11 bases and the J gene end by 8 bases; junction bases not matched to a gene: 7. The CDR3 spans 12 residues. Germline V CDR1 and CDR2: SEHNR, FQNEAQ (reference sequence). CDR3 nucleotides: TGTGCCTCGGGACAGGGGGTTCTCGGCTACACCTTC. As protein: CASGQGVLGYTF.

This clone occurred a few times. The chain is built from TRBV20-1 and TRBJ2-1; D gene unclear. Germline CDR1 reads DFQATT; CDR2 reads SNEGSKA (reference sequence). This CDR3 has 11 amino acids. The V end was cut by 6 bases, the J end by 6 bases, with 9 bases between. For the CDR3, the DNA is TGCAGTGCCCCTCCTAGCAATGAGCAGTTCTTC. This sequence encodes CSAPPSNEQFF.

This clone appeared once. The chain couples TRBV30 to TRBJ2-1; possible D gene TRBD2, 5 bases. This CDR3 region has 12 residues. Trimming cost V 0 bases and J 15 bases, with 15 bases left between them. CDR1 and CDR2 (germline): GTSNPN, SVGIG (reference sequence). The CDR3 DNA reads TGTGCCTGGAGTGTATTTAGCGAGGGTGGGTTCTTC. Translated: CAWSVFSEGGFF.

The chain has TRBV14 and TRBJ1-6, with a tentative D call TRBD1 (6 bases). CDR1 is SGHDN and CDR2 is FVKESK in the germline V gene. The CDR3 totals 17 residues. Trimming took 0 bases from V and 4 from J, leaving 13 bases between them. The DNA of the CDR3 is TGTGCCAGCAGCCAAGAAGACAGGCTACTTTATAATTCACCCCTCCACTTT. Translated: CASSQEDRLLYNSPLHF.

The chain is built from TRBV18 and TRBJ1-2; 7 bases match TRBD1. CDR3 length: 15 residues. J lost 8 bases, V lost 2 bases, and 11 bases had no gene match. From germline, CDR1 is KGHSH and CDR2 LQKENI. CDR3 coding DNA: TGTGCCAGCTCACCAATAGGGACAGCCCTTTCCGGCTACACCTTC. Its translation is CASSPIGTALSGYTF.

The chain has TRBV24-1 and TRBJ1-1; 9 nucleotides agree with TRBD1. CDR1 is KGHDR, CDR2 SFDVKD, per germline. The CDR3 has 13 residues. Germline trimming cut 4 bases from V and 8 bases from J; bases unmatched to any gene: 4. The chain's CDR3 is CATSDFDRGEAFF. The CDR3 DNA follows: TGTGCCACCAGTGACTTCGACAGGGGGGAAGCTTTCTTT.

The chain combines TRBV18 with TRBJ2-2; D might be TRBD1 (5 bases). Trimming pared 2 bases from V and 7 bases from J, leaving 11 bases between. The CDR3 contains 14 residues. Germline CDR1 reads KGHSH; CDR2 reads LQKENI. CDR3 sequence: CASSPFDSHGELFF. CDR3 DNA: TGTGCCAGCTCACCATTTGACAGTCACGGGGAGCTGTTTTTT.

This chain uses TRBV25-1 with TRBJ1-6; the match to TRBD1 covers 11 bases. CDR3 length: 15 residues. With 3 bases clipped from V and 9 bases from J, the junction kept 4 bases outside the gene matches. Germline-derived CDR1 and CDR2 are MGHDK and SYGVNS. The CDR3 region has the DNA TGTGCCAGCAGTGATTGGGACAGGGGGACTTCACCCCTCCACTTT. Its protein is CASSDWDRGTSPLHF.

The chain carries TRBV11-2 and TRBJ1-1; no definite D call. This CDR3 spans 14 amino acids. The germline V gene encodes CDR1 SGHAT and CDR2 FQNNGV. V dropped 5 bases and J dropped 4 bases, with 14 bases sitting between them. The CDR3 loop is CASSQRRGGTEAFF. In DNA form, the CDR3 reads TGTGCCAGCAGCCAGAGGCGTGGAGGCACTGAAGCTTTCTTT. Together with reference TRBV11-2 and TRBJ1-1, the CDR3 gives the full variable domain: EAGVAQSPRYKIIEKRQSVAFWCNPISGHATLYWYQQILGQGPKLLIQFQNNGVVDDSQLPKDRFSAERLKGVDSTLKIQPAKLEDSAVYLCASSQRRGGTEAFFGQGTRLTVV.

This chain links TRBV7-2 with TRBJ1-2; D gene uncertain. The CDR3 consists of 13 residues. Per germline, CDR1 SGHTA and CDR2 FQGNSA. V shed 5 bases and J shed 10 bases, with 17 bases lying between them. Here the CDR3 reads CASSTSADGFYTF. DNA of the CDR3: TGTGCCAGCAGCACTAGCGCCGACGGGTTCTACACCTTC. The full variable domain, with the rest looked up from reference TRBV7-2 and TRBJ1-2, is GAGVSQSPSNKVTEKGKDVELRCDPISGHTALYWYRQSLGQGLEFLIYFQGNSAPDKSGLPSDRFSAERTGGSVSTLTIQRTQQEDSAVYLCASSTSADGFYTFGSGTRLTVV.

The chain uses TRBV10-1 and TRBJ2-1, with 8 bases aligning to TRBD1. With V trimmed by 5 bases and J by 3 bases, 6 bases remained unmatched. CDR3 size: 15 residues. CDR1 and CDR2 from the germline V gene are WNHNN and SYGVQD (reference sequence). CDR3 sequence: CASSFTGGIYNEQFF. As DNA, the CDR3 is TGCGCCAGCAGTTTTACAGGGGGAATCTACAATGAGCAGTTCTTC.

This chain links TRBV10-1 with TRBJ2-5; 10 nucleotides agree with TRBD2. Germline V gives CDR1 WNHNN, CDR2 SYGVQD (reference sequence). This CDR3 is 16 amino acids long. With V trimmed by 1 base and J by 4 bases, 6 bases remained unmatched. The CDR3 bases are TGCGCCAGCAGTGAGTTGGCTAGCGGGAGTACAGAGACCCAGTACTTC. It codes for CASSELASGSTETQYF.

V usage is TRBV2 and J usage is TRBJ1-2; TRBD1 matches 7 bases. The CDR3 consists of 13 residues. With 7 bases clipped from V and 4 bases from J, the junction kept 6 bases outside the gene matches. Per germline, CDR1 SNHLY and CDR2 FYNNEI. The CDR3 DNA sequence: TGTGCCAGCATCGGGACAGCACTCTATGGCTACACCTTC. Its translation: CASIGTALYGYTF.